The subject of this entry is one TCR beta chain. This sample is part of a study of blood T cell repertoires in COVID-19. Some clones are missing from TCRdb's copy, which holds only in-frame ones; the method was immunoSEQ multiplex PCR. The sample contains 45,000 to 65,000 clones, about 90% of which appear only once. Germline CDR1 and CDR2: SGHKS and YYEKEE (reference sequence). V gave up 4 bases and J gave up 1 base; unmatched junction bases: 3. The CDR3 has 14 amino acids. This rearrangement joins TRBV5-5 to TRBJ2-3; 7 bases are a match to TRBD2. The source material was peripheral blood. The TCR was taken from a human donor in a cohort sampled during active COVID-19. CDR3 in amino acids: CASSLGGGTDTQYF. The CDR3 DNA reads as TGTGCCAGCAGCCTGGGGGGGGGCACAGATACGCAGTATTTT.